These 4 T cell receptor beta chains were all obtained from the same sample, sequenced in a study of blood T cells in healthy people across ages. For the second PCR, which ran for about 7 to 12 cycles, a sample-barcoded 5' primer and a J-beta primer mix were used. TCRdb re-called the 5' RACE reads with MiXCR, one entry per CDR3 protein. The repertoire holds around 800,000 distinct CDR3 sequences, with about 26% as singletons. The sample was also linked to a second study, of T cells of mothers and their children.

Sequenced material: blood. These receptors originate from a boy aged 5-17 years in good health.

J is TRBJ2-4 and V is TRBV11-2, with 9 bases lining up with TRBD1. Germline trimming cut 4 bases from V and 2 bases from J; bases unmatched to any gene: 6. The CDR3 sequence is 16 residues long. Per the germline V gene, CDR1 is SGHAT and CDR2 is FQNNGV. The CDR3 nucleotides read TGTGCCAGCAGCTCCTACAGGGGGCGAACCAAAAACATTCAGTACTTC. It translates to CASSSYRGRTKNIQYF. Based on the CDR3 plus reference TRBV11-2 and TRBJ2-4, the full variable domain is EAGVAQSPRYKIIEKRQSVAFWCNPISGHATLYWYQQILGQGPKLLIQFQNNGVVDDSQLPKDRFSAERLKGVDSTLKIQPAKLEDSAVYLCASSSYRGRTKNIQYFGAGTRLSVL.

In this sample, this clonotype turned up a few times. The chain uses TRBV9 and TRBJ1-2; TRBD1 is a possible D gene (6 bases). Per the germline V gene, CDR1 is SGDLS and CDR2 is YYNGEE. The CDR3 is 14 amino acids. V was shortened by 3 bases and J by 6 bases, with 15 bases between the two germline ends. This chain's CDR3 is CASSATGQPDGYTF. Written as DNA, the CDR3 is TGTGCCAGCAGCGCGACAGGACAGCCGGATGGCTACACCTTC.

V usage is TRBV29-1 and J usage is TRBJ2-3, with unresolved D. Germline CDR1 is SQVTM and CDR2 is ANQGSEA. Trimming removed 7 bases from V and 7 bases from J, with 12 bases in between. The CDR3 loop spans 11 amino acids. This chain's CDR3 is CSALRGNTQYF. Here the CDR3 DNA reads TGCAGCGCCCTTAGAGGTAATACGCAGTATTTT.

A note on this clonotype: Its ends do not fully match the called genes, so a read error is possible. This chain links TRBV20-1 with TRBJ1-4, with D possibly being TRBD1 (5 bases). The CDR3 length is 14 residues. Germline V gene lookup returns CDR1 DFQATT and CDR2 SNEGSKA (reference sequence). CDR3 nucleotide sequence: TGCAGTGCTGTCGACAGACCAACTAATGAAGAACTGTTTTTT. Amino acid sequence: CSAVDRPTNEELFF.